The 29 T cell receptor beta chains reported below all come from one sample, sequenced in a study of T-cell memory formation after mild COVID-19. TCRdb reprocessed the 5' RACE reads via MiXCR and lists one record per CDR3 protein. Found here are roughly 580,000 distinct CDR3 sequences, approximately 18% of them singletons; the top ten hold around 12%. Sequencing input: PBMCs or a T cell subset sorted from them (not recorded which). These receptors all stem from an adult woman who had mild COVID-19 (a few samples of this study predate the infection). Cell type and time point are not known.

This clonotype was observed a handful of times. This chain links TRBV2 with TRBJ2-2; 11 bases match TRBD2. V dropped 6 bases and J dropped 8; count of bases not matched to a gene: 2. Germline V gene lookup returns CDR1 SNHLY and CDR2 FYNNEI. The CDR3 is made up of 13 amino acids. The CDR3 nucleotides read TGTGCCAGCAGCAGACTAGCGGGAGGGGAGCTGTTTTTT. Its protein product is CASSRLAGGELFF.

This clonotype was picked up a small number of times. The rearrangement uses TRBV23-1 and TRBJ2-7; a weak D match, TRBD2 (6 bases). TRBV23-1 is labeled an ORF, and its function is uncertain. V shed 6 bases and J shed 3 bases, with 12 bases lying between them. The CDR3 covers 13 residues. The CDR3 protein is CASRWDGGYEQYF. CDR3 sequence (DNA): TGCGCCAGCAGATGGGACGGGGGCTACGAGCAGTACTTC.

The genes are TRBV6-2 or TRBV6-3 and TRBJ2-7; 10 nucleotides line up with TRBD2. CDR1 and CDR2 from the germline V gene are MNHEY and SVGEGT. The CDR3 runs 16 residues. V was clipped by 0 bases and J by 0 bases; unmatched bases: 2. The CDR3 is CASSYSTSGFSYEQYF. CDR3 nucleotides: TGTGCCAGCAGTTACTCGACTAGCGGGTTCTCCTACGAGCAGTACTTC.

The rearrangement links TRBV7-3 to TRBJ2-5, with D maybe TRBD2 (6 bases). Germline values: CDR1 SGHTA, CDR2 FQGTGA. The CDR3 runs to 15 residues. V lost 0 bases and J lost 5, with 13 bases in between. For the CDR3, the DNA is TGTGCCAGCAGCTTAACGGGCGGAGGAGGGGAGACCCAGTACTTC. Translation: CASSLTGGGGETQYF.

The table lists this clonotype with a few counts. This sequence joins TRBV4-2 and TRBJ1-4; 11 bases fit TRBD1. The CDR3 is 14 residues long. V was clipped by 3 bases and J by 8 bases; unmatched bases: 2. The germline CDR1 and CDR2 sequences are LGHNA and YNFKEQ. In DNA, the CDR3 is TGTGCCAGCAGCCAGGGACAGGGGGACGAAAAACTGTTTTTT. Translation gives CASSQGQGDEKLFF.

Here the CDR3 DNA reads TGCAGTGCTAGCGACTTATTCACAGATACGCAGTATTTT. This encodes CSASDLFTDTQYF. This chain links TRBV20-1 with TRBJ2-3; unclear D gene. V gave up 3 bases and J gave up 2 bases, with 9 bases separating them. This CDR3 is built from 13 residues. Germline values: CDR1 DFQATT, CDR2 SNEGSKA (reference sequence).

In this sample, this clonotype turned up many times. The chain joins TRBV4-3 to TRBJ2-7; the D is unclear. V lost 4 bases and J lost 1, with 11 bases in between. CDR1 is LGHNA, CDR2 YSLEER, per germline. This CDR3 has 14 residues. The CDR3 reads CASSRDSSSYEQYF. The CDR3 coding sequence is TGCGCCAGCAGCCGAGACTCTTCTTCCTACGAGCAGTACTTC.

This chain links TRBV7-8 with TRBJ1-2; D not certain. The germline V and J ends were trimmed by 0 bases and 5 bases, with 10 bases remaining between them. CDR3 length equals 14 residues. The germline gives CDR1 SGHVS, CDR2 FQNEAQ. CDR3 amino acids: CASSLAPPGYGYTF. The CDR3 DNA reads as TGTGCCAGCAGCTTAGCGCCACCGGGGTATGGCTACACCTTC.

This clonotype has more than one count but fewer than ten. The chain employs TRBV12-3 or TRBV12-4 and TRBJ2-1, with D possibly being TRBD1 or TRBD2 (5 bases each). Trimming shortened V by 7 bases and J by 8 bases, and 24 bases separated the two germline ends. CDR3 length: 16 residues. The CDR3 protein is CASTPPGPDLGHEQFF. CDR3 nucleotides: TGTGCCAGCACCCCACCGGGGCCGGACCTGGGCCATGAGCAGTTCTTC.

V gene TRBV4-1 combines with J gene TRBJ2-3; 11 bases match TRBD2. The CDR3 totals 17 residues. The germline V gene encodes CDR1 MGHRA and CDR2 YSYEKL. With V trimmed by 2 bases and J by 0 bases, 4 bases remained unmatched. The CDR3 DNA reads as TGCGCCAGCAGCCAACCTGGACTAGCGGGTAGCACAGATACGCAGTATTTT. As protein: CASSQPGLAGSTDTQYF.

A few counts support this clonotype. The J gene is TRBJ1-6, the V gene TRBV12-3 or TRBV12-4; 9 nucleotides line up with TRBD1. The J segment lost 5 bases and the V segment lost 6 bases, leaving 5 bases of the junction unmatched. The CDR3 runs 15 residues. The CDR3 protein is CASRTTGGNNSPLHF. In nucleotides, the CDR3 is TGTGCCAGCAGGACGACAGGGGGAAATAATTCACCCCTCCACTTT.

The V gene is TRBV29-1, the J gene TRBJ2-1, with TRBD1 matching 9 bases. There are 14 residues in the CDR3. V lost 6 bases and J lost 3; bases outside the gene matches: 6. From germline, CDR1 is SQVTM and CDR2 ANQGSEA. The CDR3 nucleotides read TGCAGCGTCGCGACAGGGGGAATCTACAATGAGCAGTTCTTC. Amino acids: CSVATGGIYNEQFF.

This clonotype was detected many times. The chain has TRBV7-9 and TRBJ2-3; 9 bases align to TRBD2. With 3 bases clipped from V and 6 bases from J, the junction kept 7 bases outside the gene matches. Per germline, CDR1 SEHNR and CDR2 FQNEAQ (reference sequence). The CDR3 loop spans 15 amino acids. CDR3: CASSFPTSGFDTQYF. CDR3 DNA: TGTGCCAGCAGCTTCCCGACTAGCGGATTCGATACGCAGTATTTT.

This chain links TRBV24-1 with TRBJ2-1, with 8 bases lining up with TRBD2. This CDR3 is built from 19 residues. Per germline, CDR1 KGHDR and CDR2 SFDVKD. V dropped 5 bases and J dropped 8; count of bases not matched to a gene: 22. The CDR3 here is CATSGTHGGVAGSRYEQFF. The CDR3 region has the DNA TGTGCCACCAGTGGTACCCACGGAGGGGTAGCGGGGTCCCGCTATGAGCAGTTCTTC.

The J gene is TRBJ2-1, the V gene TRBV20-1; tentative D call: TRBD1 (6 bases). Trimming pared 0 bases from V and 0 bases from J, leaving 15 bases between. The length of the CDR3 is 17 residues. Germline CDR1 and CDR2: DFQATT and SNEGSKA (reference sequence). The CDR3 DNA reads TGCAGTGCTAGAGAAGCGATAGGGGGAGTCTCCTACAATGAGCAGTTCTTC. This encodes CSAREAIGGVSYNEQFF.

This clonotype was found once. CDR3 coding DNA: TGTGCCAGCAGCCAAGGGACCCATACAGGGCATGGCTACACCTTC. Translation gives CASSQGTHTGHGYTF. This chain uses TRBV4-2 with TRBJ1-2; TRBD1 might be the D (6 bases). This CDR3 spans 15 amino acids. Germline values: CDR1 LGHNA, CDR2 YNFKEQ. The V end lost 1 base, the J end lost 6 bases, and 15 bases lay between the germline ends.

This clonotype has a handful of counts. The chain has TRBV12-3 or TRBV12-4 and TRBJ2-5; TRBD1 matches at 7 bases. There are 15 residues in the CDR3. V dropped 3 bases and J dropped 7; count of bases not matched to a gene: 11. The CDR3 sequence is CASSLTGWGAGTQYF. CDR3 sequence (DNA): TGTGCCAGCAGTTTGACAGGGTGGGGCGCTGGGACCCAGTACTTC.

This clonotype was counted between two and nine times. The rearrangement links TRBV12-3 or TRBV12-4 to TRBJ2-7, with 8 positions matching TRBD1. The V segment lost 6 bases and the J segment 5 bases; nucleotides outside the gene matches: 12. CDR3 length: 15 amino acids. CDR3 DNA: TGTGCCAGCAGGAGGACAGGGAGGAAGACCCACGAGCAGTACTTC. Amino acids: CASRRTGRKTHEQYF.

In its sample, this clonotype was seen a few times. The J gene is TRBJ2-5, the V gene TRBV7-3, with 8 bases that match TRBD2. The length of the CDR3 is 16 residues. The V gene's germline CDR1 is SGHTA and CDR2 FQGTGA. V shed 4 bases and J 2 bases; nucleotides not matched to a gene: 9. The CDR3 DNA follows: TGTGCCAGCAGCTACGGACAGCCGGGGGGGCAAGAGACCCAGTACTTC. Its translation: CASSYGQPGGQETQYF.

In this sample, this clonotype turned up a few times. The chain combines TRBV28 with TRBJ1-5; a weak D match, TRBD1 (6 bases). Germline V gene lookup returns CDR1 MDHEN and CDR2 SYDVKM. Trimming pared 3 bases from V and 5 bases from J, leaving 8 bases between. The CDR3 has 13 residues. This chain's CDR3 is CASSFTGYQPQHF. CDR3 DNA: TGTGCCAGCAGTTTTACAGGGTATCAGCCCCAGCATTTT.

This clonotype was counted once. The V and J genes are TRBV12-3 or TRBV12-4 and TRBJ2-3; D perhaps matches TRBD1 (8 bases). Deletions cut 5 bases from V and 9 bases from J, with 15 bases between. This CDR3 is built from 13 residues. Written as DNA, the CDR3 is TGTGCCAGCAGTCGCGACAGGGGAGGGACGCAGTATTTT. It encodes CASSRDRGGTQYF.

The rearrangement uses TRBV24-1 and TRBJ2-7; 10 bases map to TRBD1. CDR1 and CDR2 from the germline V gene are KGHDR and SFDVKD. The CDR3 totals 13 residues. V lost 6 bases and J lost 5; bases outside the gene matches: 3. This CDR3 reads CATSRQGADEQYF. The DNA of the CDR3 is TGTGCCACCAGTCGACAGGGGGCCGACGAGCAGTACTTC.

This clonotype was seen a few times. The V and J genes are TRBV6-5 and TRBJ2-7; D perhaps matches TRBD2 (6 bases). CDR3 size: 13 residues. Trimming left V 6 bases short and J 5 bases short, with 14 bases between. Germline V gives CDR1 MNHEY, CDR2 SVGAGI. The CDR3 here is CASSLGGVHEQYF. For the CDR3, the DNA is TGTGCCAGCAGCCTTGGCGGGGTCCACGAGCAGTACTTC.

This clonotype came up a few times. The CDR3 DNA follows: TGCGCCAGCAGCTGGGGGACTAGCGGGAGTTCTCGCTATGAGCAGTTCTTC. This gives the protein CASSWGTSGSSRYEQFF. This chain connects TRBV5-1 to TRBJ2-1, with TRBD2 matching 14 bases. Germline V CDR1 and CDR2: SGHRS, YFSETQ. This CDR3 is built from 17 residues. The trim removed 3 bases at V and 8 bases at J, leaving 10 bases unmatched.

The CDR3, as DNA: TGTGCCAGCAGGACCGGCGGGTCGAGCTATGGCTACACCTTC. Protein: CASRTGGSSYGYTF. V is TRBV12-3 or TRBV12-4 and J is TRBJ1-2, with D hard to call. V was clipped by 6 bases and J by 4 bases, with 15 bases between them. The CDR3 length is 14 residues.

This clonotype was picked up a small number of times. The rearrangement links TRBV21-1 to TRBJ2-5; the D call in the table, TRBD1, was not verified against the DNA. TRBV21-1 is designated a pseudogene. The CDR3 loop spans 15 amino acids. CDR3 sequence: CASSKGGTDQETQYF. CDR3 DNA sequence: TGTGCCAGCAGCAAAGGTGGGACAGACCAAGAGACCCAGTACTTC.

This clonotype has a count of ten or more. The chain joins TRBV3-1 to TRBJ1-1, with D unclear. CDR3 size: 13 residues. Trimming left V 5 bases short and J 1 base short, with 8 bases between. Germline V gives CDR1 LGHDT, CDR2 YNNKEL (reference sequence). In DNA, the CDR3 is TGTGCCAGCAGCGTGACCGAGAACACTGAAGCTTTCTTT. This translates into CASSVTENTEAFF.

In this sample, this clonotype turned up many times. V usage is TRBV5-1 and J usage is TRBJ2-7; no reliable D call. V was cut by 4 bases and J by 2 bases, with 7 bases left in between. The V gene's germline CDR1 is SGHRS and CDR2 YFSETQ. The CDR3 length is 12 residues. CDR3 coding DNA: TGCGCCAGCAGCCAATTCCCCTACGAGCAGTACTTC. Protein: CASSQFPYEQYF.

The chain combines TRBV12-3 or TRBV12-4 with TRBJ2-7; 8 positions match TRBD1. The V and J ends lost 3 bases and 6 bases, in that order; junction bases with no gene match: 7. This CDR3 is 14 amino acids long. The CDR3 is CASSFGQGASEQYF. The CDR3 DNA reads as TGTGCCAGCAGTTTTGGGCAGGGGGCTAGCGAGCAGTACTTC.